The entry that follows covers one T cell receptor beta chain sequence. Its antigen is undetermined. Trimming removed 1 base at V and 6 bases at J, with 12 bases between. This CDR3 comprises 14 residues. Germline V CDR1 and CDR2: LGHNA, YSLEER. This specimen belongs to a study of graft-versus-host responses after intestinal transplantation. This table comes from immunoSEQ multiplex PCR, and its TCRdb copy is limited to in-frame clones, with some not included. The sample lists tens of thousands of clones, approximately 90% occurring once. The genes are TRBV4-3 and TRBJ1-1; D uncertain. The source material was unstimulated CD4+ T cells sorted from spleen or lymph node cells, sampled before transplant. The TCR sequence derives from a human donor who was the organ donor for an intestinal transplant. The chain's CDR3 is CASSQVPGLAEAFF. DNA for the CDR3: TGCGCCAGCAGCCAAGTCCCCGGTTTGGCTGAAGCTTTCTTT.